The 18 T cell receptor beta chains below were found in one sample sequenced in a study of memory CD4+ T cells and cytomegalovirus serostatus. The repertoire was sequenced with immunoSEQ multiplex PCR; TCRdb's copy has only in-frame clones and lacks some. This table holds about 48,000 clones, about three quarters found once. Single viable CD3+CD4+CD8-CD45RO+ cells were sorted as the memory CD4+ T cells. Material for sequencing was memory CD4+ T cells from blood. These receptors all stem from an adult in good health and CMV-seronegative.

This clone was picked up a small number of times. The chain links TRBV2 to TRBJ1-1; D is ambiguous. CDR1 SNHLY and CDR2 FYNNEI come from the germline V gene. The V end lost 7 bases, the J end lost 7 bases, and 13 bases lay between the germline ends. The CDR3 consists of 12 residues. CDR3 sequence (DNA): TGTGCCAGCAATAGGGTTTACCTTGAAGCTTTCTTT. It is translated as CASNRVYLEAFF.

V and J are TRBV30 and TRBJ1-1; D is unclear. The V end was cut by 7 bases, the J end by 7 bases, with 16 bases between. This CDR3 is built from 12 residues. In germline, CDR1 is GTSNPN, CDR2 SVGIG (reference sequence). CDR3 amino acids: CAYRRATGEAFF. CDR3 sequence (DNA): TGTGCCTACCGACGGGCTACGGGTGAAGCTTTCTTT. The full variable domain, its missing parts supplied by reference TRBV30 and TRBJ1-1, is SQTIHQWPATLVQPVGSPLSLECTVEGTSNPNLYWYRQAAGRGLQLLFYSVGIGQISSEVPQNLSASRPQDRQFILSSKKLLLSDSGFYLCAYRRATGEAFFGQGTRLTVV.

The chain recombines TRBV28 with TRBJ2-7, with D possibly being TRBD1 (6 bases). Trimming pared 3 bases from V and 7 bases from J, leaving 13 bases between. The CDR3 totals 13 residues. Germline V lookup: CDR1 MDHEN, CDR2 SYDVKM. The CDR3 protein is CASSLPQGREQYF. The CDR3 DNA reads as TGTGCCAGCAGTTTGCCACAGGGCCGGGAGCAGTACTTC.

The CDR3 loop is CASSPYRGQDEKLFF. The DNA of the CDR3 is TGTGCCAGCAGTCCATACAGGGGGCAGGATGAAAAACTGTTTTTT. This chain links TRBV25-1 with TRBJ1-4; 9 nucleotides match TRBD1. The CDR3 contains 15 residues. CDR1 is MGHDK, CDR2 SYGVNS, per germline. Trimming took 5 bases from V and 6 from J; bases not matched to a gene: 7.

The sample holds a few counts of this clone. The chain employs TRBV7-8 and TRBJ2-7; 7 nucleotides align to TRBD2. Unmatched junction bases numbered 2, after V lost 5 bases and J lost 4 bases. There are 12 residues in the CDR3. Germline assignment: CDR1 SGHVS and CDR2 FQNEAQ. The CDR3 bases are TGTGCCAGCAGCATCGGGGGGTACGAGCAGTACTTC. Translating gives CASSIGGYEQYF.

The chain joins TRBV6-5 to TRBJ1-2; perhaps TRBD1 as D (5 bases). V lost 10 bases and J 8 bases, leaving 20 bases between the germline ends. This CDR3 spans 13 amino acids. Germline CDR1 reads MNHEY; CDR2 reads SVGAGI. CDR3 nucleotides: TGTGCCACCAGCAGGCAGGGAGGATACGGCTACACCTTC. Amino acids: CATSRQGGYGYTF.

The V gene is TRBV7-6, the J gene TRBJ2-7, with TRBD1 matching 10 bases. The J segment lost 4 bases and the V segment lost 5 bases, leaving 8 bases of the junction unmatched. The CDR3 runs to 15 residues. Germline CDR1 and CDR2: SGHVS and FNYEAQ. The CDR3 loop is CASSQWDRGFYEQYF. CDR3 coding DNA: TGTGCCAGCAGCCAGTGGGACAGGGGTTTTTACGAGCAGTACTTC. The entire variable domain, with the rest obtained from reference TRBV7-6 and TRBJ2-7, is as follows: GAGVSQSPRYKVTKRGQDVALRCDPISGHVSLYWYRQALGQGPEFLTYFNYEAQQDKSGLPNDRFSAERPEGSISTLTIQRTEQRDSAMYRCASSQWDRGFYEQYFGPGTRLTVT.

The rearrangement links TRBV30 to TRBJ1-2, with 7 bases lining up with TRBD1. With 1 base clipped from V and 4 bases from J, the junction kept 15 bases outside the gene matches. Germline values: CDR1 GTSNPN, CDR2 SVGIG (reference sequence). The CDR3 has 17 amino acids. The CDR3 spells CAWSDSTGWGLGYGYTF. The CDR3 region has the DNA TGTGCCTGGAGTGACTCGACAGGGTGGGGGTTAGGCTATGGCTACACCTTC.

This clone has a handful of counts. The rearrangement joins TRBV5-6 to TRBJ1-2; D perhaps matches TRBD1 (5 bases). Trimming removed 0 bases at V and 4 bases at J, with 10 bases between. Germline V CDR1 and CDR2: SGHDT, YYEEEE. This CDR3 comprises 14 residues. The CDR3 loop reads CASSLEGRGYGYTF. DNA of the CDR3: TGTGCCAGCAGCTTGGAGGGGAGAGGCTATGGCTACACCTTC.

V gene TRBV11-1 combines with J gene TRBJ2-3, with D uncertain. The CDR3 has 14 residues. Germline values: CDR1 SGHAT, CDR2 FQDESV (reference sequence). The ends were cut back, 5 bases at V and 2 bases at J, with 11 bases in the middle. As DNA, the CDR3 is TGTGCCAGCAGCCGACATCCCAACACAGATACGCAGTATTTT. It specifies CASSRHPNTDTQYF. Together with reference TRBV11-1 and TRBJ2-3, the CDR3 gives the full variable domain: EAEVAQSPRYKITEKSQAVAFWCDPISGHATLYWYRQILGQGPELLVQFQDESVVDDSQLPKDRFSAERLKGVDSTLKIQPAELGDSAMYLCASSRHPNTDTQYFGPGTRLTVL.

This clone has a count of ten or more. This chain connects TRBV28 to TRBJ1-2; D gene ambiguous. Germline CDR1 and CDR2: MDHEN and SYDVKM. CDR3 size: 10 residues. V shed 8 bases and J shed 3 bases, with 4 bases lying between them. As DNA, the CDR3 is TGTGCCAGCGGATACTATGGCTACACCTTC. Translation gives CASGYYGYTF.

This chain connects TRBV5-1 to TRBJ1-1; D call uncertain. Germline lookup yields CDR1 SGHRS and CDR2 YFSETQ. The V and J ends lost 4 bases and 5 bases respectively, with 9 bases between them. This CDR3 region has 12 residues. CDR3 sequence: CASSDTATEAFF. CDR3 DNA: TGCGCCAGCAGCGATACAGCGACTGAAGCTTTCTTT.

In its sample, this clone was seen a few times. The gene calls are TRBV7-8 and TRBJ1-2; 9 nucleotides agree with TRBD1. Germline CDR1 reads SGHVS; CDR2 reads FQNEAQ. The CDR3 sequence is 14 residues long. Losses at the gene ends were 3 bases for V and 8 bases for J; bases not matched to a gene: 7. CDR3 residues: CASSFGTGHWGYTF. In DNA, the CDR3 is TGTGCCAGCAGCTTCGGGACAGGGCATTGGGGCTACACCTTC.

The chain is built from TRBV12-5 and TRBJ2-7; no clear D. From germline, CDR1 is LGHNT and CDR2 FRNRAP. V was shortened by 1 base and J by 6 bases, with 7 bases between the two germline ends. This CDR3 region has 12 residues. The CDR3 is CASGLGAGEQYF. CDR3 nucleotides: TGTGCTAGTGGTTTGGGGGCAGGCGAGCAGTACTTC.

The chain recombines TRBV7-6 with TRBJ2-3; D possibly corresponds to TRBD2 (5 bases). CDR1 SGHVS and CDR2 FNYEAQ come from the germline V gene. The CDR3 is made up of 13 amino acids. Trimming removed 8 bases from V and 4 bases from J, with 13 bases in between. DNA of the CDR3: TGTGCCAGCGGCGGGTGGAGCTCAGATACGCAGTATTTT. This gives the protein CASGGWSSDTQYF.

This chain links TRBV7-2 with TRBJ1-2; 7 bases line up with TRBD1. In germline, CDR1 is SGHTA, CDR2 FQGNSA. This CDR3 spans 14 amino acids. J gave up 5 bases and V 5 bases, and 8 bases lay outside the gene matches. The DNA of the CDR3 is TGTGCCAGCAGCCCCAGGGACAGACCGTATGGCTACACCTTC. As protein: CASSPRDRPYGYTF. Full variable domain (missing parts from reference TRBV7-2 and TRBJ1-2): GAGVSQSPSNKVTEKGKDVELRCDPISGHTALYWYRQSLGQGLEFLIYFQGNSAPDKSGLPSDRFSAERTGGSVSTLTIQRTQQEDSAVYLCASSPRDRPYGYTFGSGTRLTVV.

The gene calls are TRBV27 and TRBJ2-7; TRBD2 agrees at 13 bases. The V gene's germline CDR1 is MNHEY and CDR2 SMNVEV (reference sequence). The ends lost 5 bases at V and 3 bases at J; junction bases unmatched: 4. The CDR3 covers 15 residues. CDR3 protein: CASSPRTSGGYEQYF. The DNA for the CDR3 is TGTGCCAGCAGTCCAAGGACTAGCGGGGGCTACGAGCAGTACTTC.

There are a few counts of this clone. The chain combines TRBV5-1 with TRBJ2-2, with D maybe TRBD1 (6 bases). This CDR3 region has 15 residues. CDR1 and CDR2 (germline): SGHRS, YFSETQ. The V and J ends lost 5 bases and 3 bases respectively, with 14 bases between them. CDR3 residues: CASRDRQAHTGELFF. In DNA, the CDR3 is TGCGCCAGCAGGGACCGACAGGCACACACCGGGGAGCTGTTTTTT. The full variable domain, completed using reference TRBV5-1 and TRBJ2-2, is KAGVTQTPRYLIKTRGQQVTLSCSPISGHRSVSWYQQTPGQGLQFLFEYFSETQRNKGNFPGRFSGRQFSNSRSEMNVSTLELGDSALYLCASRDRQAHTGELFFGEGSRLTVL.